The next 22 T cell receptor beta chains were all read from a single sample in a study of T cell repertoires in cytomegalovirus infection. Their antigen targets remain unknown. MiXCR was run by TCRdb on the reads, yielding one entry per CDR3 protein. The profile shows approximately 110,000 distinct CDR3 sequences, roughly 40% of them singletons. The starting material was CD8+ T cells from cultured PBMCs, obtained from culture after CMV antigen stimulation. All receptors derive from a human donor in good health (CMV status not recorded). Some clones in this sample may be carry-over from other donors' samples.

The chain uses TRBV14 and TRBJ2-7; the D call may be TRBD1 or TRBD2 (6 bases each). Germline V gene sequence: CDR1 SGHDN, CDR2 FVKESK. V was cut by 4 bases and J by 2 bases, with 18 bases left in between. The CDR3 runs to 16 residues. CDR3 in amino acids: CASSPWEKGGTYEQYF. Written as DNA, the CDR3 is TGTGCCAGCAGCCCCTGGGAGAAGGGGGGAACCTACGAGCAGTACTTC.

The chain is built from TRBV19 and TRBJ2-7, with 7 nucleotides matching TRBD1. The CDR3 totals 16 residues. Germline CDR1 reads LNHDA; CDR2 reads SQIVND (reference sequence). J was trimmed by 0 bases and V by 0 bases; bases with no gene match: 5. For the CDR3, the DNA is TGTGCCAGTAGTATAGATACAGGGGCCTACTCCTACGAGCAGTACTTC. It specifies CASSIDTGAYSYEQYF.

The chain carries TRBV4-1 and TRBJ1-1, with 11 bases matching TRBD1. Germline CDR1 MGHRA, CDR2 YSYEKL. The CDR3 covers 13 residues. J gave up 5 bases and V 5 bases, and 1 base lay outside the gene matches. CDR3 residues: CASSGTGGTEAFF. The CDR3 coding sequence is TGCGCCAGCAGCGGGACAGGGGGAACTGAAGCTTTCTTT.

This clonotype has a handful of counts. The chain recombines TRBV6-6 with TRBJ1-1; possible D gene TRBD1, 6 bases. The CDR3 covers 15 residues. The germline CDR1 and CDR2 sequences are MNHNY and SVGAGI (reference sequence). The germline V and J ends were trimmed by 0 bases and 1 base, with 9 bases remaining between them. The CDR3 region is CASSYSRGGNTEAFF. As DNA, the CDR3 is TGTGCCAGCAGTTACTCGAGGGGGGGGAACACTGAAGCTTTCTTT.

The V and J genes are TRBV4-1 and TRBJ1-5, with D possibly TRBD1 on 5 matching bases. The V gene's germline CDR1 is MGHRA and CDR2 YSYEKL. The CDR3 runs to 21 residues. V lost 2 bases and J lost 0, with 26 bases in between. The CDR3 DNA reads TGCGCCAGCAGCCAATCCCCTTTCATTGGAGGGGTGATTTATAGCAATCAGCCCCAGCATTTT. Translation gives CASSQSPFIGGVIYSNQPQHF.

The chain employs TRBV30 and TRBJ1-6; D might be TRBD1 (5 bases). There are 14 residues in the CDR3. The V and J ends lost 3 bases and 7 bases respectively, with 13 bases between them. Germline loops: CDR1 GTSNPN, CDR2 SVGIG (reference sequence). The CDR3 DNA sequence: TGTGCCTGGAGACGTAGGGGACCAAATTCACCCCTCCACTTT. Its protein product is CAWRRRGPNSPLHF.

This clonotype was picked up a small number of times. The chain couples TRBV12-3 or TRBV12-4 to TRBJ2-7, with 7 bases fitting TRBD1. V was pared by 6 bases and J by 7 bases, with 6 bases of the junction left unmatched. The CDR3 sequence is 12 residues long. CDR3 amino acids: CASSPTGKEQYF. The CDR3 coding sequence is TGTGCCAGCAGCCCGACAGGGAAGGAGCAGTACTTC.

In the case of this clonotype: Since the CDR3 does not end with the conserved phenylalanine or tryptophan, this likely comes from a read error. The CDR3 region is CASSLGLAYEQFY. In DNA, the CDR3 is TGTGCCAGCAGCTTAGGGCTAGCTTATGAGCAGTTCTAC. V gene TRBV7-2 combines with J gene TRBJ2-1; D possibly corresponds to TRBD2 (5 bases). The V and J ends lost 1 base and 8 bases respectively, with 9 bases between them. Germline V gene data show CDR1 as SGHTA and CDR2 as FQGNSA. The CDR3 extends over 13 amino acids.

The chain couples TRBV4-1 to TRBJ2-7; 11 bases are a match to TRBD2. Per germline, CDR1 MGHRA and CDR2 YSYEKL. Trimming removed 6 bases from V and 1 base from J; junction bases left unmatched: 2. CDR3 length: 14 residues. The CDR3 reads CASRGTSGSYEQYF. CDR3 DNA sequence: TGCGCCAGCAGGGGGACTAGCGGTTCCTACGAGCAGTACTTC.

The chain joins TRBV11-3 to TRBJ2-5, with TRBD2 matching 8 bases. The germline gives CDR1 SGHNT, CDR2 YENEEA. The CDR3 is 18 residues long. The J segment lost 5 bases and the V segment lost 0 bases, leaving 14 bases of the junction unmatched. The CDR3 reads CASSLEGREVAAVETQYF. DNA of the CDR3: TGTGCCAGCAGCTTAGAGGGGCGGGAGGTGGCGGCGGTGGAGACCCAGTACTTC.

The chain couples TRBV6-5 to TRBJ2-7; D unclear. V was shortened by 4 bases and J by 2 bases, with 9 bases between the two germline ends. Germline V gene lookup returns CDR1 MNHEY and CDR2 SVGAGI. CDR3 length: 13 residues. CDR3 region: CASSFTDAYEQYF. Here the CDR3 DNA reads TGTGCCAGCAGTTTCACGGATGCCTACGAGCAGTACTTC.

The DNA of the CDR3 is TGTGCCAGCAGCTTAGGGGCCCCAGGGCGTCAGGGCTACACCTTC. This codes for CASSLGAPGRQGYTF. This chain links TRBV7-8 with TRBJ1-2, with D possibly matching TRBD1 (5 bases). The V end lost 1 base, the J end lost 8 bases, and 17 bases lay between the germline ends. Germline assignment: CDR1 SGHVS and CDR2 FQNEAQ. There are 15 residues in the CDR3.

This clonotype was counted only a few times. Mismatch with germline at one junction end may stem from a read error. The chain recombines TRBV3-1 with TRBJ2-6, with 7 bases aligning to TRBD2. The germline CDR1 and CDR2 sequences are LGHDT and YNNKEL (reference sequence). The CDR3 sequence is 14 residues long. The CDR3 region is CASSQPGGGNVLTF. CDR3 nucleotides: TGTGCCAGCAGCCAACCTGGGGGGGGCAACGTCCTGACTTTC.

This rearrangement joins TRBV7-2 to TRBJ2-5; D remains ambiguous. CDR3 size: 16 residues. In germline, CDR1 is SGHTA, CDR2 FQGNSA. With 4 bases removed from V and 4 bases from J, the gap between germline ends came to 19 bases. CDR3 sequence (DNA): TGTGCCAGCAGCTCCAGTTGGCTTGGGAACGGAGAGACCCAGTACTTC. It codes for CASSSSWLGNGETQYF. The whole variable domain, filled in from reference TRBV7-2 and TRBJ2-5, reads GAGVSQSPSNKVTEKGKDVELRCDPISGHTALYWYRQSLGQGLEFLIYFQGNSAPDKSGLPSDRFSAERTGGSVSTLTIQRTQQEDSAVYLCASSSSWLGNGETQYFGPGTRLLVL.

J is TRBJ2-1 and V is TRBV5-3; no clear D gene. TRBV5-3 is reported as an ORF; its role is uncertain. The CDR3 length is 15 residues. V lost 8 bases to trimming and J lost 2 bases, with 17 bases between them. CDR3 bases: TGTGCCAGCAGCGCGGCGGACCCGACCTACAATGAGCAGTTCTTC. This translates into CASSAADPTYNEQFF.

As regards this clonotype: A much more abundant neighbour one base away suggests this may be a read error. J is TRBJ2-7 and V is TRBV7-8; 8 bases align to TRBD1. In germline, CDR1 is SGHVS, CDR2 FQNEAQ. CDR3 size: 15 residues. V lost 5 bases and J lost 4; bases outside the gene matches: 10. This chain's CDR3 is CASSEWTGIAYEQYF. CDR3 DNA sequence: TGTGCCAGCAGCGAATGGACAGGGATAGCGTACGAGCAGTACTTC.

The chain uses TRBV28 and TRBJ2-3; D is unclear. The V gene lost 5 bases and the J gene lost 3 bases, with 12 bases spanning the gap. Germline CDR1 MDHEN, CDR2 SYDVKM. The CDR3 is made up of 14 amino acids. The CDR3 DNA follows: TGTGCCAGCAGTCCCGCGCGATTTACAGATACGCAGTATTTT. This translates into CASSPARFTDTQYF.

This clonotype has ten or more counts. The chain couples TRBV7-2 to TRBJ1-2, with D possibly TRBD1 on 5 matching bases. V lost 1 base and J lost 4, with 13 bases in between. This CDR3 region has 15 residues. Germline loops: CDR1 SGHTA, CDR2 FQGNSA. CDR3 residues: CASSLDPGVGYGYTF. CDR3 nucleotides: TGTGCCAGCAGCTTAGATCCGGGGGTTGGCTATGGCTACACCTTC.

This clonotype was seen a few times. This rearrangement joins TRBV12-3 or TRBV12-4 to TRBJ1-5, with 7 positions matching TRBD1. V lost 3 bases to trimming and J lost 2 bases; unmatched junction nucleotides: 7. The CDR3 contains 16 residues. The CDR3 region has the DNA TGTGCCAGCAGTTTTGGGACAGTGAATGGCAATCAGCCCCAGCATTTT. Translation: CASSFGTVNGNQPQHF.

This chain uses TRBV7-3 with TRBJ1-6, with D maybe TRBD1 (6 bases). This CDR3 region has 13 residues. Trimming took 3 bases from V and 12 from J, leaving 12 bases between them. Per the germline V gene, CDR1 is SGHTA and CDR2 is FQGTGA. CDR3 DNA sequence: TGTGCCAGCAGCTTTAACAGGGCTGAACCCCTCCACTTT. It is translated as CASSFNRAEPLHF.

This clonotype appeared a few times. The rearrangement uses TRBV12-3 or TRBV12-4 and TRBJ2-3; TRBD2 is a possible D gene (6 bases). The V and J ends lost 6 bases and 0 bases respectively, with 10 bases between them. The CDR3 is 14 residues long. CDR3 in amino acids: CASRTSLSTDTQYF. CDR3 coding DNA: TGTGCCAGCAGAACTAGCTTAAGCACAGATACGCAGTATTTT.

The chain combines TRBV27 with TRBJ2-2; tentative D call: TRBD2 (6 bases). Germline-derived CDR1 and CDR2 are MNHEY and SMNVEV (reference sequence). The CDR3 length is 14 residues. V was shortened by 5 bases and J by 6 bases, with 13 bases between the two germline ends. The CDR3 protein is CASSLGPGAGELFF. CDR3 nucleotide sequence: TGTGCCAGCAGTCTAGGACCGGGGGCCGGGGAGCTGTTTTTT.